The sequence of this TCR beta chain was determined in a study of cytomegalovirus exposure and HLA in healthy donors. The CDR3 is made up of 14 amino acids. Germline V CDR1 and CDR2: SGDLS, YYNGEE. Trimming shortened V by 0 bases and J by 10 bases, and 16 bases separated the two germline ends. The PCR was carried out with 60 Vbeta primers and 13 Jbeta primers. The repertoire was sequenced with immunoSEQ multiplex PCR; TCRdb's copy has only in-frame clones and lacks some. The table lists under 200,000 clones, more than 75% of them singletons. Sampled while nominally healthy, donors likely had unrecorded immune exposures.

This receptor was identified in a man aged 25 to 40 in good health and CMV-seropositive. Material for sequencing was PBMCs. The chain joins TRBV9 to TRBJ1-2; tentatively, D is TRBD1 (6 bases). For the CDR3, the DNA is TGTGCCAGCAGCGTAGGACAGGAGTCCCTCCACTACACCTTC. This translates into CASSVGQESLHYTF.